The 15 T cell receptor beta chains reported below all come from one sample, sequenced in a study of T-cell reconstitution after alpha-beta-depleted transplantation in children listed by TCRdb under 2016. Preparation of the library involved PCR. The sample was run on an Illumina HiSeq 2500. TCR libraries were prepared with molecular barcoding, using unique molecular identifiers to normalize TCRbeta repertoire quantification. TCRdb reworked the public reads: Q25 trimming with fastp, MiXCR clone assembly, productive beta chains retained. Identical CDR3 proteins give one entry, which carries the most common genes and DNA. In all, the sample holds 420,000 or so distinct CDR3 sequences, and 11% of those were seen once. Jointly, the top ten make up over 4.5% of the sample. This material consisted of PBMCs from the stem cell graft donor, taken from the stem cell graft. The receptors come from a human donor who donated a stem cell graft to a child with acute myeloid leukemia.

This clonotype has a count of ten or more. V and J are TRBV9 and TRBJ2-6; 7 bases match TRBD1. Germline V CDR1 and CDR2: SGDLS, YYNGEE. Trimming took 1 base from V and 0 from J; bases not matched to a gene: 4. This CDR3 is 17 amino acids long. The CDR3 loop is CASSVTGQVSGANVLTF. The CDR3 nucleotides read TGTGCCAGCAGCGTAACTGGACAGGTCTCTGGGGCCAACGTCCTGACTTTC. Together with reference TRBV9 and TRBJ2-6, the CDR3 gives the full variable domain: DSGVTQTPKHLITATGQRVTLRCSPRSGDLSVYWYQQSLDQGLQFLIQYYNGEERAKGNILERFSAQQFPDLHSELNLSSLELGDSALYFCASSVTGQVSGANVLTFGAGSRLTVL.

This clonotype was picked up a small number of times. This chain connects TRBV20-1 to TRBJ2-5; possibly TRBD2 for D (5 bases). With 5 bases removed from V and 5 bases from J, the gap between germline ends came to 12 bases. There are 12 residues in the CDR3. Germline CDR1 is DFQATT and CDR2 is SNEGSKA (reference sequence). The CDR3 DNA follows: TGCAGTGCTCTTACTAGGCGGGAGACCCAGTACTTC. As protein: CSALTRRETQYF.

A few counts support this clonotype. The chain joins TRBV20-1 to TRBJ1-5, with TRBD1 identical over 7 bases. CDR1 is DFQATT, CDR2 SNEGSKA, per germline (reference sequence). Trimming cost V 5 bases and J 7 bases; bases outside gene matches: 11. This CDR3 is 14 amino acids long. The CDR3, as DNA: TGCAGTGCTGAGAGGGGGCAGGTCGGGCAGCCCCAGCATTTT. Translation: CSAERGQVGQPQHF.

This clonotype was recorded many times. The chain carries TRBV7-3 and TRBJ2-5, with D tentatively TRBD1 or TRBD2 (5 bases each). The length of the CDR3 is 15 residues. V gave up 5 bases and J gave up 2 bases, with 15 bases separating them. CDR1 is SGHTA, CDR2 FQGTGA, per germline. The CDR3 DNA follows: TGTGCCAGCAGCCCCGAAGCCGGGGCTCAAGAGACCCAGTACTTC. Amino acids: CASSPEAGAQETQYF.

The chain couples TRBV20-1 to TRBJ2-2; 7 nucleotides match TRBD1. Germline V gene lookup returns CDR1 DFQATT and CDR2 SNEGSKA (reference sequence). The V segment lost 6 bases and the J segment 2 bases; nucleotides outside the gene matches: 9. The CDR3 has 15 residues. The CDR3, as DNA: TGCAGTGCCCCCCACCGGGACAGAAACACCGGGGAGCTGTTTTTT. Translating gives CSAPHRDRNTGELFF.

This clonotype came up many times. V gene TRBV5-1 combines with J gene TRBJ2-7; D is unresolved. The CDR3 extends over 14 amino acids. Germline values: CDR1 SGHRS, CDR2 YFSETQ. The V and J ends lost 4 bases and 3 bases respectively, with 14 bases between them. This CDR3 is CASSPFGGVYEQYF. In DNA, the CDR3 is TGCGCCAGCAGCCCTTTTGGTGGAGTCTACGAGCAGTACTTC.

There are many counts of this clonotype. This chain connects TRBV3-1 to TRBJ2-2; TRBD1 or TRBD2 may be the D gene (6 bases each). Trimming cost V 3 bases and J 6 bases, with 8 bases left between them. The CDR3 runs 13 residues. The germline gives CDR1 LGHDT, CDR2 YNNKEL (reference sequence). The CDR3 sequence: CASSHGGPGELFF. The CDR3 DNA follows: TGTGCCAGCAGCCATGGGGGGCCCGGGGAGCTGTTTTTT.

V and J are TRBV6-1 and TRBJ2-5; 7 nucleotides line up with TRBD1. The germline V gene has CDR1 MNHNS and CDR2 SASEGT. This CDR3 contains 14 residues. With V trimmed by 6 bases and J by 1 base, 5 bases remained unmatched. The CDR3 coding sequence is TGTGCCAGCAGAACGACAGGGCCCCAAGAGACCCAGTACTTC. As protein: CASRTTGPQETQYF.

This clonotype was detected a few times. This rearrangement joins TRBV6-6 to TRBJ1-1, with D hard to call. The length of the CDR3 is 11 residues. V lost 6 bases to trimming and J lost 3 bases, with 5 bases between them. Germline V gene data show CDR1 as MNHNY and CDR2 as SVGAGI (reference sequence). CDR3: CASSTHTEAFF. DNA for the CDR3: TGTGCCAGCAGCACTCACACTGAAGCTTTCTTT.

This clonotype occurred a few times. Here the CDR3 reads CASSVLAGTQETQYF. In DNA, the CDR3 is TGTGCCAGCAGCGTACTAGCGGGAACGCAAGAGACCCAGTACTTC. V and J are TRBV7-2 and TRBJ2-5; 10 nucleotides match TRBD2. CDR3 length equals 15 residues. From germline, CDR1 is SGHTA and CDR2 FQGNSA. Trimming at V came to 5 bases and at J to 2 bases, leaving 5 bases not matched to a gene.

A remark on this clonotype: A read error may account for a junction end that differs from germline. CDR3 in amino acids: CACSLGASGGPLQETQYF. Written as DNA, the CDR3 is TGTGCCTGCAGTTTAGGGGCTAGCGGGGGGCCGCTGCAAGAGACCCAGTACTTC. V gene TRBV12-3 or TRBV12-4 combines with J gene TRBJ2-5; 11 bases agree with TRBD2. The CDR3 spans 18 residues.

The V and J genes are TRBV7-6 and TRBJ1-5; TRBD1 might be the D (6 bases). Trimming took off 0 bases at V and 3 bases at J, with 9 bases between the two ends. This CDR3 contains 15 residues. Per germline, CDR1 SGHVS and CDR2 FNYEAQ. The CDR3 DNA reads as TGTGCCAGCAGCTTAGCGGCAGGGGTCAATCAGCCCCAGCATTTT. Translation: CASSLAAGVNQPQHF.

The rearrangement joins TRBV7-9 to TRBJ2-1, with D tentatively TRBD1 (5 bases). The CDR3 runs to 16 residues. CDR1 is SEHNR, CDR2 FQNEAQ, per germline (reference sequence). V gave up 6 bases and J gave up 5 bases, with 20 bases separating them. The CDR3 coding sequence is TGTGCCAGCAGAGACACCAGGGTTGGTGTCAACAATGAGCAGTTCTTC. It yields the protein CASRDTRVGVNNEQFF.

This clonotype was detected only a few times. V gene TRBV9 combines with J gene TRBJ1-6; 10 nucleotides match TRBD1. The CDR3 is made up of 19 amino acids. The germline V gene encodes CDR1 SGDLS and CDR2 YYNGEE. V shed 3 bases and J 8 bases; nucleotides not matched to a gene: 17. CDR3 nucleotide sequence: TGTGCCAGCAGCGGAACTCCGGGACAGGGGCTTTTGAGGGATTCACCCCTCCACTTT. Its translation: CASSGTPGQGLLRDSPLHF.

The J gene is TRBJ2-2, the V gene TRBV10-3, with 9 nucleotides matching TRBD2. Germline loops: CDR1 ENHRY, CDR2 SYGVKD. The junction had 2 bases not matched to a gene; V was cut back by 5 bases and J by 4 bases. CDR3 length equals 14 residues. The CDR3 DNA reads TGTGCCATCAGTAGCGGGGGGTCCACCGGGGAGCTGTTTTTT. As protein: CAISSGGSTGELFF.